In this sample, the clone carrying this TCR beta chain turned up many times. Its antigen is unidentified. Amplified TCR beta CDR3 regions derived from RNA transcripts. Using the HTBI primer set, a first-round RT-PCR was run on the TCR CDR3. TCRdb reprocessed the multiplex PCR reads via MiXCR and lists one record per CDR3 protein. The sample comprises around 620,000 distinct CDR3 sequences, about 43% of which are singletons, and around 20% rests with the top ten. This record belongs to a study of T cells in Graves' hyperthyroidism and ophthalmopathy. General study points: Separation of ophthalmopathy from stable hyperthyroidism was achieved by a 13 V-J model.

This TCR derives from an adult woman with Graves' disease, either hyperthyroidism or ophthalmopathy (not recorded which). Input material: peripheral blood or thyroid tissue (not recorded which).

DNA for the CDR3: TGTGCCAGCAGCCACACAGGGGGCTTGCGGGGAAACACCATATATTTT. Encoded protein: CASSHTGGLRGNTIYF. V and J are TRBV13 and TRBJ1-3; 9 nucleotides agree with TRBD1. CDR1 PRHDT and CDR2 FYEKMQ come from the germline V gene (reference sequence). CDR3 length: 16 amino acids. Trimming at V came to 5 bases and at J to 4 bases, leaving 9 bases not matched to a gene.